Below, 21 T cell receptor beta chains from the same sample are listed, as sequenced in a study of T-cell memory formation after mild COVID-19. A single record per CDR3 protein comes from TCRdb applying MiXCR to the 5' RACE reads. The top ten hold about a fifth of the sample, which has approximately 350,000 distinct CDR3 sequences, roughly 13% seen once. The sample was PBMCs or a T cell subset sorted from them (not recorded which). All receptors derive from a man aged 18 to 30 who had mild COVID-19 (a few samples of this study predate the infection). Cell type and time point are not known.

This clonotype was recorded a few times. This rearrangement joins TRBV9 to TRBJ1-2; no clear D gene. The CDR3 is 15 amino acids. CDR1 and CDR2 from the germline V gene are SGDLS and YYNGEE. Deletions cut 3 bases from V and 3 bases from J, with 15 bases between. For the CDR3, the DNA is TGTGCCAGCAGCGCTCCGGGCCCAACGGACTATGGCTACACCTTC. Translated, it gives CASSAPGPTDYGYTF.

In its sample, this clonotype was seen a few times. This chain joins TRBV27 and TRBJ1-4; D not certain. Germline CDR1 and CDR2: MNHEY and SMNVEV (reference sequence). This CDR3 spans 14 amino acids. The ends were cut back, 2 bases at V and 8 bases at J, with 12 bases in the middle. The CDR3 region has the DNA TGTGCCAGCAGTTTAGTTGGGTTGGAAGAAAAACTGTTTTTT. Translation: CASSLVGLEEKLFF.

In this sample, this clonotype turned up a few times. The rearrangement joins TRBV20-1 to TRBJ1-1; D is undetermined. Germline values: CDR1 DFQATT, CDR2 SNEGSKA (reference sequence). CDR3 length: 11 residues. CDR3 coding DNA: TGCAGGGCCGCGATGAACACTGAAGCTTTCTTT. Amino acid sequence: CRAAMNTEAFF.

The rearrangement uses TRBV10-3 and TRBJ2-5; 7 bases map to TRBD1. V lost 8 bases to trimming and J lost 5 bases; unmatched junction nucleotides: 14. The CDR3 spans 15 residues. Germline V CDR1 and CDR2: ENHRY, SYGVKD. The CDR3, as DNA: TGTGCCATCGGCGGGCAGGGGGATAGTGCGGAGACCCAGTACTTC. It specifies CAIGGQGDSAETQYF.

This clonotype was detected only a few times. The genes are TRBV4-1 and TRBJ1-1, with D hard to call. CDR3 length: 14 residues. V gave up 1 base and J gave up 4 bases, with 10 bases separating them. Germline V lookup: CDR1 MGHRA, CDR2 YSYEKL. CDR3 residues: CASSQAVSGTEAFF. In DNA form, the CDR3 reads TGCGCCAGCAGCCAAGCAGTGAGTGGCACTGAAGCTTTCTTT.

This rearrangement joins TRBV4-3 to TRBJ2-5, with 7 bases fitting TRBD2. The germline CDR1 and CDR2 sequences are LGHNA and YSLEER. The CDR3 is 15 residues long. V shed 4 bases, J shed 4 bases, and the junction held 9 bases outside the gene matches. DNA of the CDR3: TGCGCCAGCAGCCCGACTAGCTCCGGGGGAGAGACCCAGTACTTC. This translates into CASSPTSSGGETQYF.

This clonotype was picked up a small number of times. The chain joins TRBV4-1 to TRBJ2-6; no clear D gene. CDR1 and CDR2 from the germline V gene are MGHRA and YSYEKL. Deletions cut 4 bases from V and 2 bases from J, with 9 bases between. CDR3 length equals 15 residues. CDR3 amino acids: CASSPDGAGANVLTF. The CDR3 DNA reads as TGCGCCAGCAGCCCGGACGGTGCTGGGGCCAACGTCCTGACTTTC.

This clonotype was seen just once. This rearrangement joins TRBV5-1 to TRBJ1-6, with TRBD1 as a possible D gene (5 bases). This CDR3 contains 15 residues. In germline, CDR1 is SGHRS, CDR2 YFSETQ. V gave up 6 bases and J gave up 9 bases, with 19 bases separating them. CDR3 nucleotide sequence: TGCGCCAGCACCGGGGCCCAGGGTCCGACTTCACCCCTCCACTTT. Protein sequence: CASTGAQGPTSPLHF.

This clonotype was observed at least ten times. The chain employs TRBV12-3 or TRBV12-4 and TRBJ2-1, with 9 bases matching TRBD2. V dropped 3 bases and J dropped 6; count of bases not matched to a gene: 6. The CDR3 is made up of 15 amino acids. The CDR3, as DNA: TGTGCCAGCAGTTTGGTAGCGGGGGTGGCCAATGAGCAGTTCTTC. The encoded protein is CASSLVAGVANEQFF.

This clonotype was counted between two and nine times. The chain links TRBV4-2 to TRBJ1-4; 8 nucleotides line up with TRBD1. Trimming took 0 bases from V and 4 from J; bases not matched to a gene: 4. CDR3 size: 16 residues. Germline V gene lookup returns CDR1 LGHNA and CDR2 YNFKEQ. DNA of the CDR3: TGTGCCAGCAGCCAAGATCGGGACAGGTATAATGAAAAACTGTTTTTT. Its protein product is CASSQDRDRYNEKLFF.

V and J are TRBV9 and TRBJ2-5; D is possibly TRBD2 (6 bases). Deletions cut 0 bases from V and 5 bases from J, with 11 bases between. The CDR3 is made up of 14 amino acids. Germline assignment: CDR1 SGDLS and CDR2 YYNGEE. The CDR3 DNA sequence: TGTGCCAGCAGCGTAGAGGTCCGGGGGGAGACCCAGTACTTC. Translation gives CASSVEVRGETQYF.

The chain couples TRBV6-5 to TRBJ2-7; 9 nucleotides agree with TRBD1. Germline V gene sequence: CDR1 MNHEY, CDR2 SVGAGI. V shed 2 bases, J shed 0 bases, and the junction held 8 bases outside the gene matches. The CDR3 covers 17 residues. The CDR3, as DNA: TGTGCCAGCAGTTACGACTGGGGACAGGGACTCTCCTACGAGCAGTACTTC. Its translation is CASSYDWGQGLSYEQYF.

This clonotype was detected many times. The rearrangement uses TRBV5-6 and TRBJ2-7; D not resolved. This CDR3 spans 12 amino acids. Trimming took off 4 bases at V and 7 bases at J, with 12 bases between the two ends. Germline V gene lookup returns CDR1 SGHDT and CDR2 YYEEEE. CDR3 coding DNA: TGTGCCAGCAGCGGTAGCAGTGGTGAGCAGTACGTC. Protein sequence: CASSGSSGEQYV.

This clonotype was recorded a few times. This CDR3 is CAWQIVSAGELFF. The CDR3 DNA follows: TGTGCCTGGCAAATCGTGTCGGCCGGGGAGCTGTTTTTT. This chain connects TRBV30 to TRBJ2-2; no firm D call. Per the germline V gene, CDR1 is GTSNPN and CDR2 is SVGIG (reference sequence). This CDR3 has 13 residues. V was pared by 5 bases and J by 6 bases, with 13 bases between.

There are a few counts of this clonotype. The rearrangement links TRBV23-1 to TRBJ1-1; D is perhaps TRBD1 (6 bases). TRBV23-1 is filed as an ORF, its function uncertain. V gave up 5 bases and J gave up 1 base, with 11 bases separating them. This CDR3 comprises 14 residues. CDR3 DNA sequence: TGCGCCAGCAGTTCCGGACAGTCGAACACTGAAGCTTTCTTT. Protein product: CASSSGQSNTEAFF.

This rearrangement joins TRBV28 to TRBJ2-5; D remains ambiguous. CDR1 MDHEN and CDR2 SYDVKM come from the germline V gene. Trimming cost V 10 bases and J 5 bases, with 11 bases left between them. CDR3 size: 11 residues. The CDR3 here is CATTVSETQYF. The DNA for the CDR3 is TGTGCCACCACGGTCTCGGAGACCCAGTACTTC. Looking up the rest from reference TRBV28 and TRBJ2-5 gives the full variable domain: DVKVTQSSRYLVKRTGEKVFLECVQDMDHENMFWYRQDPGLGLRLIYFSYDVKMKEKGDIPEGYSVSREKKERFSLILESASTNQTSMYLCATTVSETQYFGPGTRLLVL.

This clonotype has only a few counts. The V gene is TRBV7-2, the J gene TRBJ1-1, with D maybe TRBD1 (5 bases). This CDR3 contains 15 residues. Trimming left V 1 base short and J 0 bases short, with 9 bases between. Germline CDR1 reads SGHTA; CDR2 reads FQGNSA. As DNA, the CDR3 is TGTGCCAGCAGCTTAGATGGGGGTGTGAACACTGAAGCTTTCTTT. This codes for CASSLDGGVNTEAFF.

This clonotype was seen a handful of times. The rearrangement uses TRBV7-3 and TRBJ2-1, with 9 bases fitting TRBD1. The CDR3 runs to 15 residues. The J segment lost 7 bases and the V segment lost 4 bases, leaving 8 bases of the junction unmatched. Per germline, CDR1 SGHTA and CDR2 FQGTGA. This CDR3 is CASSSTGGATNEQFF. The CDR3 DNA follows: TGTGCCAGCAGCTCGACAGGGGGTGCTACGAATGAGCAGTTCTTC. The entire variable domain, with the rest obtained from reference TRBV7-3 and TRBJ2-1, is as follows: GAGVSQTPSNKVTEKGKYVELRCDPISGHTALYWYRQSLGQGPEFLIYFQGTGAADDSGLPNDRFFAVRPEGSVSTLKIQRTERGDSAVYLCASSSTGGATNEQFFGPGTRLTVL.

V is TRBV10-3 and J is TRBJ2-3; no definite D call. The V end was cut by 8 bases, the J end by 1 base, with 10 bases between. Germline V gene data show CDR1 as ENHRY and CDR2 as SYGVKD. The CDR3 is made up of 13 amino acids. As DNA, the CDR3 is TGTGCCATCGGGGATTCAGGCACAGATACGCAGTATTTT. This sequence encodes CAIGDSGTDTQYF.

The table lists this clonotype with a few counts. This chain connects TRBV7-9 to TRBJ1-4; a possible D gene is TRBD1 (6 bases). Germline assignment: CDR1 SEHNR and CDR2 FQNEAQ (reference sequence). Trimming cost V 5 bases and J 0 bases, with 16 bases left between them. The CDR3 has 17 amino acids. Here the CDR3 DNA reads TGTGCCAGCAGCCGGTCAGGGGAAGGTTCAACTAATGAAAAACTGTTTTTT. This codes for CASSRSGEGSTNEKLFF.

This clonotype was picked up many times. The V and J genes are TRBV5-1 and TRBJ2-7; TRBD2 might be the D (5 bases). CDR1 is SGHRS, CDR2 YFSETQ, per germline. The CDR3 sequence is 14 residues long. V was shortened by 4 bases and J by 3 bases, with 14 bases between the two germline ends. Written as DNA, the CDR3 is TGCGCCAGCAGCGCCAGAGCCGGGGACTACGAGCAGTACGTC. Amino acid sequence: CASSARAGDYEQYV.